Listed below are T cell receptor beta chains from one sample, sequenced in a study of blood T cells in healthy people across ages. A single record per CDR3 protein comes from TCRdb applying MiXCR to the 5' RACE reads. The sample shows 1,300,000 or so distinct CDR3 sequences, 59% of them seen only once. The sequencing sample was made of blood. Source of these receptors: a man aged 18 to 30 in good health. The CDR3 runs from the conserved cysteine through the conserved F or W. D genes are given only for firm matches. The size of a clone is reported for some rows only, either as once, few or many, or as a class for expanded clones.

cdr3_aa: CAWSVAAGGYEQFF
cdr3_nt: TGTGCCTGGAGTGTCGCGGCGGGAGGTTATGAGCAGTTCTTC
j_call: TRBJ2-1
clone_size: .
d_call: TRBD2
v_call: TRBV30

cdr3_aa: CASSLATGGTSTDTQYF
cdr3_nt: TGTGCCAGCAGCTTAGCGACAGGGGGGACTAGCACAGATACGCAGTATTTT
j_call: TRBJ2-3
clone_size: few
d_call: TRBD1
v_call: TRBV7-6

cdr3_aa: CASSTGGWDGNQPQHF
cdr3_nt: TGTGCCAGCAGTACTGGGGGCTGGGACGGCAATCAGCCCCAGCATTTT
j_call: TRBJ1-5
clone_size: .
d_call: .
v_call: TRBV2

cdr3_aa: CASSVTGGRGNEQFF
cdr3_nt: TGTGCCAGCAGTGTCACGGGGGGAAGGGGGAATGAGCAGTTCTTC
j_call: TRBJ2-1
clone_size: .
d_call: .
v_call: TRBV12-3/TRBV12-4

cdr3_aa: CASSLALAGGNIQYF
cdr3_nt: TGTGCCAGCAGCCTAGCGCTAGCGGGAGGAAATATTCAGTACTTC
j_call: TRBJ2-7
clone_size: .
d_call: TRBD2
v_call: TRBV7-8

cdr3_aa: CASSLWAASQPTEAFF
cdr3_nt: TGCGCCAGCAGCTTATGGGCGGCTAGTCAGCCGACTGAAGCTTTCTTT
j_call: TRBJ1-1
clone_size: .
d_call: .
v_call: TRBV5-1

cdr3_aa: CASSEFQGGETQYF
cdr3_nt: TGTGCCAGCAGCGAGTTTCAGGGGGGGGAGACCCAGTACTTC
j_call: TRBJ2-5
clone_size: few
d_call: .
v_call: TRBV7-9

cdr3_aa: CASSQQGNYGHTF
cdr3_nt: TGTGCCAGCAGCCAACAGGGGAACTATGGCCACACCTTC
j_call: TRBJ1-2
clone_size: .
d_call: TRBD1
v_call: TRBV7-2

cdr3_aa: CSARSGGYPDEQYF
cdr3_nt: TGCAGTGCTAGGAGCGGGGGGTATCCGGACGAGCAGTACTTC
j_call: TRBJ2-7
clone_size: few
d_call: TRBD2
v_call: TRBV20-1

cdr3_aa: CASSPPVRDRSSYEQYF
cdr3_nt: TGTGCCAGCAGCCCCCCGGTCCGGGACCGCAGCTCCTACGAGCAGTACTTC
j_call: TRBJ2-7
clone_size: .
d_call: .
v_call: TRBV7-9

cdr3_aa: CASSLGTPTYEQYF
cdr3_nt: TGTGCCAGCTCACTTGGGACACCTACCTACGAGCAGTACTTC
j_call: TRBJ2-7
clone_size: few
d_call: .
v_call: TRBV18

cdr3_aa: CASSDRTSHEQYF
cdr3_nt: TGTGCCAGCAGCGACCGGACGTCCCACGAGCAGTACTTC
j_call: TRBJ2-7
clone_size: few
d_call: .
v_call: TRBV7-8

cdr3_aa: CAISESAGETYNQPQHF
cdr3_nt: TGTGCCATCAGTGAGTCGGCAGGGGAAACCTACAATCAGCCCCAGCATTTT
j_call: TRBJ1-5
clone_size: .
d_call: .
v_call: TRBV10-3

cdr3_aa: CASSQRPSTSGRNEQYF
cdr3_nt: TGTGCCAGCAGCCAGAGGCCGTCTACTAGCGGGAGAAATGAGCAGTACTTC
j_call: TRBJ2-5
clone_size: once
d_call: TRBD2
v_call: TRBV3-1

cdr3_aa: CASSPTRGWDTQYF
cdr3_nt: TGTGCCAGCAGCCCTACAAGGGGATGGGATACGCAGTATTTT
j_call: TRBJ2-3
clone_size: .
d_call: .
v_call: TRBV7-9

cdr3_aa: CASSRLVDEQFF
cdr3_nt: TGTGCCAGCAGCCGGTTAGTTGATGAGCAGTTCTTC
j_call: TRBJ2-1
clone_size: .
d_call: .
v_call: TRBV4-2

cdr3_aa: CASSLAVGSVVSPLHF
cdr3_nt: TGTGCCAGCAGCTTAGCAGTGGGGTCGGTTGTGTCACCCCTCCACTTT
j_call: TRBJ1-6
clone_size: .
d_call: .
v_call: TRBV7-6

cdr3_aa: CASSQEIAREAKNIQYF
cdr3_nt: TGCGCCAGCAGCCAAGAAATCGCGAGGGAAGCCAAAAACATTCAGTACTTC
j_call: TRBJ2-4
clone_size: few
d_call: .
v_call: TRBV4-1

cdr3_aa: CASSESAGANYEQYF
cdr3_nt: TGTGCCAGCAGTGAGTCGGCGGGTGCGAACTACGAGCAGTACTTC
j_call: TRBJ2-7
clone_size: .
d_call: .
v_call: TRBV25-1

cdr3_aa: CASAAGPEADTQYF
cdr3_nt: TGCGCCAGCGCGGCTGGCCCTGAGGCAGATACGCAGTATTTT
j_call: TRBJ2-3
clone_size: .
d_call: .
v_call: TRBV4-1

cdr3_aa: CSARDQTGDSPLHF
cdr3_nt: TGCAGTGCTAGAGATCAGACTGGCGATTCACCCCTCCACTTT
j_call: TRBJ1-6
clone_size: .
d_call: .
v_call: TRBV20-1

cdr3_aa: CASRSSGFNGYTF
cdr3_nt: TGTGCCAGCAGGTCCTCAGGGTTCAATGGCTACACCTTC
j_call: TRBJ1-2
clone_size: once
d_call: .
v_call: TRBV6-6

cdr3_aa: CASSSSPSLAGGIYEQYF
cdr3_nt: TGTGCCAGCAGTTCCTCCCCCTCCTTAGCGGGGGGAATATACGAGCAGTACTTC
j_call: TRBJ2-7
clone_size: .
d_call: TRBD2
v_call: TRBV6-5

cdr3_aa: CASSLRTRTDTQYF
cdr3_nt: TGTGCCAGCAGCCTCCGGACTAGGACAGATACGCAGTATTTT
j_call: TRBJ2-3
clone_size: few
d_call: TRBD2
v_call: TRBV3-1

cdr3_aa: CASSPRLRETQYF
cdr3_nt: TGTGCCAGCAGTCCGAGACTCCGCGAGACCCAGTACTTC
j_call: TRBJ2-5
clone_size: .
d_call: .
v_call: TRBV27